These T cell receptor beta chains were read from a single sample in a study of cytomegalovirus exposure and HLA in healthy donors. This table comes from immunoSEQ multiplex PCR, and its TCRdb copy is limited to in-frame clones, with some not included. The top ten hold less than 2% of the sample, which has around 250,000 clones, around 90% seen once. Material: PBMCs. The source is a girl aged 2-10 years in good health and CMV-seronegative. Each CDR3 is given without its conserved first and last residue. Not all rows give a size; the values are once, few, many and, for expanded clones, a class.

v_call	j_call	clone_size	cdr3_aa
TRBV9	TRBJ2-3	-	ASSPGLASTDTQY
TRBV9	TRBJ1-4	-	ASSARRTGDNEKLF
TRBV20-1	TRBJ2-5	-	SAEEEETQY
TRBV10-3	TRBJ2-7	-	AISESYDEQY
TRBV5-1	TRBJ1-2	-	ASSASGGPKESGYGYT
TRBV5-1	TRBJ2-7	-	ASSLGGGGSTYEQY
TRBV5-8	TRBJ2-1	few	ASSLDRAGGPWGEQF
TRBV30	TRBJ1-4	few	AFQGSGGNEKLF
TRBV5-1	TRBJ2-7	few	ASSLAGKTTPYEQY
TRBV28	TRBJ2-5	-	ASSLGQKETQY
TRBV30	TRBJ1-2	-	AWLSLRYGYT
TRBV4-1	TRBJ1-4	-	ASSQERTGSHEKLF
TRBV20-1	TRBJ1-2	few	SALDSYGYT
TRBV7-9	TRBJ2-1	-	ASSLVGQGVRNEQF
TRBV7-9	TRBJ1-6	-	ASSLEVTESPLH
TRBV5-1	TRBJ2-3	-	ASATGDLPTDTQY
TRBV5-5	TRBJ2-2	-	ASSLISTGELF
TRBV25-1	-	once	ARVQGTTNEQY
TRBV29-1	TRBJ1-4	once	SVAKGTGDIATNEKLF
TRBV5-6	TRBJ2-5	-	ASSLQGFETQY
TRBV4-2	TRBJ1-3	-	ASSQDRTGPGNTIY
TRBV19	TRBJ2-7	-	ASSGSGSYEQY
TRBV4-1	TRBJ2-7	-	ASSQGLGTLYEQY
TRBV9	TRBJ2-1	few	ASSATSARGNEQF
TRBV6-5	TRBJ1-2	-	ASSTGRYGYT
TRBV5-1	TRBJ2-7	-	ASSPDRVSYEQY
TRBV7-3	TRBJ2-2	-	ASSLLASGELF
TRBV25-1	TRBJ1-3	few	ASSGYRASGNTIY
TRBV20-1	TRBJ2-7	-	SAVLIYEQY
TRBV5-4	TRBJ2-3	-	ASSSGLAGPMNPTDTQY
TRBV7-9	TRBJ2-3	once	ASSLGGLAKDTQY
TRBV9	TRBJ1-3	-	ASSESSSGNTIY
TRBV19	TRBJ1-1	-	ASSTGGTLEAF
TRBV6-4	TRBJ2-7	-	ASSDSGRGGAEPYEQY
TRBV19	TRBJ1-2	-	ASNEKGINYGYT
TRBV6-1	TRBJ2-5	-	ASSARSGRVRETQY
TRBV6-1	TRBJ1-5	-	ASSATDNQPQH
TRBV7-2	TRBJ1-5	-	ASSTRDREQPQH
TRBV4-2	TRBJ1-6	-	ASSQGTGRNNSPLH
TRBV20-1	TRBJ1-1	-	SAGNTEAF
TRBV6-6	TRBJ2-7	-	ASIDGGNSHEQY
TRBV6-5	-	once	ASSYSRRLGSYEQY
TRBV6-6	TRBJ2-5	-	ASSTYLGTGDETQY
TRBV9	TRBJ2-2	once	ASSSLARREDTGELF
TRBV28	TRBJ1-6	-	ASSPRGLALH
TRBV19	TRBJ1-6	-	ASKGVSSYNSPLH
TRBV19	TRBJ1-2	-	ASSWTGGVYGYT
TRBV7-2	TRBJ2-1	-	ASSLVGGLPYNEQF
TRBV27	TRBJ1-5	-	ASSEWRGPGGHQPQH
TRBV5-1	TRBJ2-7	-	ASSFQGRGDEQY
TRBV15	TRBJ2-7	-	ATSRDLARVRTYEQY
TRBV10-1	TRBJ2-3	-	ASSPGTGNTDTQY
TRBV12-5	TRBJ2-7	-	ASGPWTGTYEQY
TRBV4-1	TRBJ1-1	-	ANSQGQVDTEAF
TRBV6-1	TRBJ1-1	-	ASSSTGFYTEAF
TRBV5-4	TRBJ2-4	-	ASSLGGDELAKNIQY
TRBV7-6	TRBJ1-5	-	ARNVTGHLSNQPQH
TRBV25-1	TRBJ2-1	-	ASSPGLTAYNEQF
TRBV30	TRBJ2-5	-	AWSVTGGAGEAQY
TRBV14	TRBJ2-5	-	ASSQGVQRGPQETQY